The 19 T cell receptor beta chains below come from one sample, sequenced in a study of blood T cell repertoires in COVID-19. TCRdb keeps only in-frame clones here, not all; method: immunoSEQ multiplex PCR. The sample shows 180,000 or so clones, around 80% of them seen only once. The sequenced sample consisted of PBMCs or T cells enriched from blood (not recorded which). The source of these receptors is a man aged 50 to 59 who had recovered from COVID-19.

The rearrangement links TRBV11-2 to TRBJ1-2, with D hard to call. This CDR3 region has 14 residues. Looked up from germline, CDR1 is SGHAT and CDR2 is FQNNGV. Trimming shortened V by 1 base and J by 8 bases, and 14 bases separated the two germline ends. CDR3 coding DNA: TGTGCCAGCAGCTTAGGCACTACGTTTTCAGGCTACACCTTC. Protein product: CASSLGTTFSGYTF. Using reference TRBV11-2 and TRBJ1-2 for the parts outside the CDR3, the full variable domain is EAGVAQSPRYKIIEKRQSVAFWCNPISGHATLYWYQQILGQGPKLLIQFQNNGVVDDSQLPKDRFSAERLKGVDSTLKIQPAKLEDSAVYLCASSLGTTFSGYTFGSGTRLTVV.

J is TRBJ2-2 and V is TRBV6-6; tentative D call: TRBD1 (5 bases). CDR1 and CDR2 (germline): MNHNY, SVGAGI (reference sequence). CDR3 size: 14 residues. V was pared by 7 bases and J by 1 base, with 10 bases between. In DNA, the CDR3 is TGTGCCAGCATCCCAGGGATGAACACCGGGGAGCTGTTTTTT. Its protein is CASIPGMNTGELFF.

V usage is TRBV10-3 and J usage is TRBJ2-7; 9 bases agree with TRBD2. The CDR3 is 15 amino acids. V was pared by 11 bases and J by 0 bases, with 11 bases of the junction left unmatched. CDR1 and CDR2 from the germline V gene are ENHRY and SYGVKD. In nucleotides, the CDR3 is TGTGCCTCCAACCCAAGCGGGGGGATCTCCTACGAGCAGTACTTC. Amino acids: CASNPSGGISYEQYF.

The gene calls are TRBV7-8 and TRBJ1-3, with 7 bases fitting TRBD1. Germline loops: CDR1 SGHVS, CDR2 FQNEAQ. After removal of 6 bases from V and 4 bases from J, the junction contained 12 bases not matched to a gene. The length of the CDR3 is 16 residues. As DNA, the CDR3 is TGTGCCAGCAGTTCTTCCAAGGGGGCCTTCGGAAACACCATATATTTT. It specifies CASSSSKGAFGNTIYF.

V and J are TRBV7-2 and TRBJ1-2; TRBD1 might be the D (6 bases). The germline V gene has CDR1 SGHTA and CDR2 FQGNSA. The CDR3 is 15 amino acids. Trimming shortened V by 1 base and J by 2 bases, and 11 bases separated the two germline ends. CDR3 nucleotide sequence: TGTGCCAGCAGCTTAGAAGCAGGGGCCAACTATGGCTACACCTTC. It codes for CASSLEAGANYGYTF.

This chain joins TRBV27 and TRBJ2-7, with D tentatively TRBD2 (6 bases). Per the germline V gene, CDR1 is MNHEY and CDR2 is SMNVEV (reference sequence). The CDR3 runs to 13 residues. Trimming removed 7 bases at V and 2 bases at J, with 12 bases between. Here the CDR3 DNA reads TGTGCCAGCACCGGGGGTGGTCCCTACGAGCAGTACTTC. As protein: CASTGGGPYEQYF.

The chain recombines TRBV5-1 with TRBJ2-1; D is unresolved. The CDR3 runs 14 residues. The V gene lost 0 bases and the J gene lost 9 bases, with 13 bases spanning the gap. Germline V lookup: CDR1 SGHRS, CDR2 YFSETQ. CDR3 region: CASSLASADTEQFF. CDR3 nucleotide sequence: TGCGCCAGCAGCTTGGCCTCAGCTGACACTGAGCAGTTCTTC.

The chain is built from TRBV10-3 and TRBJ2-6, with TRBD1 matching 8 bases. With V trimmed by 5 bases and J by 4 bases, 16 bases remained unmatched. The CDR3 has 19 amino acids. Germline CDR1 is ENHRY and CDR2 is SYGVKD. DNA for the CDR3: TGTGCCATCAGTACCCAGACAGGGGCGCTTGTGGCAGGGGCCAACGTCCTGACTTTC. The encoded protein is CAISTQTGALVAGANVLTF.

The CDR3 is CASSSILAGAHNEQFF. CDR3 nucleotides: TGTGCCAGCAGCTCAATACTAGCGGGAGCCCACAATGAGCAGTTCTTC. The chain couples TRBV11-2 to TRBJ2-1; 11 bases align to TRBD2. The germline CDR1 and CDR2 sequences are SGHAT and FQNNGV. The CDR3 is made up of 16 amino acids. V shed 4 bases, J shed 5 bases, and the junction held 7 bases outside the gene matches.

The rearrangement joins TRBV5-4 to TRBJ1-2; no reliable D call. V lost 0 bases, J lost 3 bases, and 9 bases lay in between. This CDR3 region has 14 residues. The germline gives CDR1 SGHNT, CDR2 YYREEE (reference sequence). The CDR3 reads CASSLGARDYGYTF. Written as DNA, the CDR3 is TGTGCCAGCAGCTTGGGGGCGCGAGACTATGGCTACACCTTC. Combining the CDR3 with reference TRBV5-4 and TRBJ1-2 gives the whole variable domain ETGVTQSPTHLIKTRGQQVTLRCSSQSGHNTVSWYQQALGQGPQFIFQYYREEENGRGNFPPRFSGLQFPNYSSELNVNALELDDSALYLCASSLGARDYGYTFGSGTRLTVV.

This clone is a singleton in its sample. V gene TRBV19 combines with J gene TRBJ2-6; TRBD1 might be the D (5 bases). The CDR3 is 15 residues long. The germline CDR1 and CDR2 sequences are LNHDA and SQIVND (reference sequence). V dropped 3 bases and J dropped 2 bases, with 8 bases sitting between them. Here the CDR3 DNA reads TGTGCCAGTAGTATCAAGGGGACTGGGGCCAACGTCCTGACTTTC. Its protein product is CASSIKGTGANVLTF.

The chain links TRBV18 to TRBJ1-1; D is uncertain. Trimming removed 4 bases from V and 0 bases from J, with 9 bases in between. Germline assignment: CDR1 KGHSH and CDR2 LQKENI. This CDR3 is 14 amino acids long. Written as DNA, the CDR3 is TGTGCCAGCTCACAATCTCCTGTGAACACTGAAGCTTTCTTT. Its protein is CASSQSPVNTEAFF.

The V call is TRBV12-3 or TRBV12-4, the J call TRBJ2-3; tentatively, D is TRBD1 (5 bases). The V gene lost 8 bases and the J gene lost 4 bases, with 13 bases spanning the gap. The CDR3 sequence is 13 residues long. Written as DNA, the CDR3 is TGTGCCAGCCGAAGACAGCACCCAGATACGCAGTATTTT. It codes for CASRRQHPDTQYF.

On this clone itself: Other DNA sequences within the sample encode an identical CDR3. V usage is TRBV18 and J usage is TRBJ1-2; 8 bases match TRBD1. The CDR3 is made up of 14 amino acids. Germline V gene data show CDR1 as KGHSH and CDR2 as LQKENI. The ends lost 3 bases at V and 5 bases at J; junction bases unmatched: 5. The CDR3 sequence: CASSPGQGGYGYTF. Written as DNA, the CDR3 is TGTGCCAGCTCACCCGGACAGGGTGGGTATGGCTACACCTTC. Combining the CDR3 with reference TRBV18 and TRBJ1-2 gives the whole variable domain NAGVMQNPRHLVRRRGQEARLRCSPMKGHSHVYWYRQLPEEGLKFMVYLQKENIIDESGMPKERFSAEFPKEGPSILRIQQVVRGDSAAYFCASSPGQGGYGYTFGSGTRLTVV.

The J gene is TRBJ1-2, the V gene TRBV2; 10 positions match TRBD1. V was pared by 4 bases and J by 4 bases, with 6 bases of the junction left unmatched. Germline-derived CDR1 and CDR2 are SNHLY and FYNNEI. The CDR3 loop spans 15 amino acids. In DNA form, the CDR3 reads TGTGCCAGCAGTGCAGACAGGGGGCGCGTCTATGGCTACACCTTC. Translated: CASSADRGRVYGYTF.

The gene calls are TRBV5-1 and TRBJ2-7; 7 nucleotides line up with TRBD1. CDR1 and CDR2 from the germline V gene are SGHRS and YFSETQ. The CDR3 extends over 14 amino acids. The junction had 9 bases not matched to a gene; V was cut back by 4 bases and J by 5 bases. Here the CDR3 reads CASSVTGMFDEQYF. CDR3 nucleotide sequence: TGCGCCAGCAGCGTGACAGGGATGTTCGACGAGCAGTACTTC. The whole variable domain, remainder taken from reference TRBV5-1 and TRBJ2-7, is KAGVTQTPRYLIKTRGQQVTLSCSPISGHRSVSWYQQTPGQGLQFLFEYFSETQRNKGNFPGRFSGRQFSNSRSEMNVSTLELGDSALYLCASSVTGMFDEQYFGPGTRLTVT.

The V call is TRBV2, the J call TRBJ2-3, with D possibly being TRBD2 (5 bases). The CDR3 sequence is 13 residues long. CDR1 is SNHLY, CDR2 FYNNEI, per germline. Trimming cost V 4 bases and J 4 bases, with 9 bases left between them. In nucleotides, the CDR3 is TGTGCCAGCAGTGTGTGGGAGCCAGATACGCAGTATTTT. Its translation is CASSVWEPDTQYF. The full variable domain, with the rest looked up from reference TRBV2 and TRBJ2-3, is EPEVTQTPSHQVTQMGQEVILRCVPISNHLYFYWYRQILGQKVEFLVSFYNNEISEKSEIFDDQFSVERPDGSNFTLKIRSTKLEDSAMYFCASSVWEPDTQYFGPGTRLTVL.

This rearrangement joins TRBV11-1 to TRBJ1-4; 11 bases line up with TRBD1. CDR1 is SGHAT, CDR2 FQDESV, per germline (reference sequence). The CDR3 is 15 residues long. The ends lost 5 bases at V and 6 bases at J; junction bases unmatched: 5. The CDR3 bases are TGTGCCAGCAGCGCCGGGACAGGGGGTGATGAAAAACTGTTTTTT. Encoded protein: CASSAGTGGDEKLFF.

The table lists this clone with a few counts. The chain couples TRBV3-1 (or the pseudogene TRBV3-2) to TRBJ1-2; 7 positions match TRBD1. V trimming: 10 bases; J trimming: 7 bases; junction bases outside the gene matches: 9. The CDR3 contains 12 residues. Germline V gene data show CDR1 as LGHDT and CDR2 as YNNKEL (reference sequence). CDR3 protein: CATRQGLGGYTF. The CDR3 DNA reads TGTGCCACTAGACAGGGTCTGGGTGGCTACACCTTC.